A selection of T cell receptor beta chains follows, all from one sample in a study of T cell changes during pregnancy in multiple sclerosis. Assay used: immunoSEQ multiplex PCR; TCRdb lists only in-frame clones, some missing. In the table there are fewer than 90,000 clones, roughly 94% of which are singletons. The sequenced sample was peripheral blood, obtained after pregnancy. These receptors all stem from a female donor in good health, enrolled as a control in a pregnancy study. Each CDR3 is given with its conserved first and last residue. Each record gives: V gene, clone size, D gene, J gene, CDR3 protein, CDR3 DNA. D genes are given only for firm matches. The size entry is marked missing in some rows and otherwise reads once, few, many or a size class.

TRBV28	-	-	TRBJ2-7	CASSTRVISMNEQYF	TGTGCCAGCAGTACGAGGGTCATCTCCATGAACGAGCAGTACTTC
TRBV14	-	TRBD1	TRBJ1-1	CASSIWTGLNTEAFF	TGTGCCAGCAGCATCTGGACAGGGTTGAACACTGAAGCTTTCTTT
TRBV4-2	-	-	TRBJ2-3	CASSQGASTDTQYF	TGTGCCAGCAGCCAGGGGGCCAGCACAGATACGCAGTATTTT
TRBV28	-	-	TRBJ1-1	CASSFPTPGSGVNTEAFF	TGTGCCAGCAGTTTCCCCACCCCAGGGTCAGGGGTGAACACTGAAGCTTTCTTT
TRBV10-3	-	TRBD2	TRBJ2-7	CAISETSGSPPGQYF	TGTGCCATCAGTGAGACCAGCGGGAGCCCCCCAGGGCAGTACTTC
TRBV2	once	-	TRBJ2-5	CASSRNREETQYF	TGTGCCAGCAGTCGAAACAGGGAAGAGACCCAGTACTTC
TRBV30	once	-	TRBJ2-7	CAWSVSGGIYEQYF	TGTGCCTGGAGTGTGTCGGGGGGCATCTACGAGCAGTACTTC
TRBV9	once	TRBD2	TRBJ2-1	CASSVDTSGKMNEQFF	TGTGCCAGCAGCGTAGATACTAGCGGGAAGATGAATGAGCAGTTCTTC
TRBV7-2	-	TRBD1	TRBJ1-1	CASSPNRGYKGTEAFF	TGTGCCAGCAGCCCCAACAGGGGGTATAAGGGGACTGAAGCTTTCTTT
TRBV30	-	-	TRBJ1-4	CAWSVTIDRGRKDEKLFF	TGTGCCTGGAGTGTAACAATCGATCGGGGGAGGAAAGATGAAAAACTGTTTTTT
TRBV7-9	-	-	TRBJ2-2	CASSPGENTGELFF	TGTGCCAGCAGCCCGGGGGAGAACACCGGGGAGCTGTTTTTT
TRBV5-4	-	TRBD2	TRBJ2-3	CASSLGTSGGTDTQYF	TGTGCCAGCAGCTTGGGTACTAGCGGGGGCACAGATACGCAGTATTTT
TRBV30	-	-	TRBJ1-4	CACGQTPFEKLFF	TGTGCCTGTGGGCAGACGCCGTTTGAAAAACTGTTTTTT
TRBV5-1	-	TRBD1	TRBJ2-7	CASRSGTGGSYEQYF	TGCGCCAGCAGGTCCGGGACAGGGGGCTCCTACGAGCAGTACTTC
TRBV29-1	-	-	TRBJ2-5	CSVDAQAETQYF	TGCAGCGTTGATGCTCAGGCAGAGACCCAGTACTTC
TRBV5-1	-	-	TRBJ2-3	CASSPSTDTQYF	TGCGCCAGCAGCCCTAGCACAGATACGCAGTATTTT
TRBV28	-	-	TRBJ2-7	CASSSRRSRRDEQYF	TGTGCCAGCAGCTCCCGTCGATCGCGTCGTGACGAGCAGTACTTC
TRBV2	-	TRBD2	TRBJ2-5	CASSEGVAGGQETQYF	TGTGCCAGCAGTGAAGGGGTGGCGGGAGGGCAAGAGACCCAGTACTTC
TRBV28	-	TRBD1	TRBJ1-2	CASSDRAYGYTF	TGTGCCAGCAGCGACAGGGCCTATGGCTACACCTTC
TRBV4-1	-	TRBD1	TRBJ2-5	CASSRSGQGFQETQYF	TGCGCCAGCAGCCGGTCCGGACAGGGGTTCCAAGAGACCCAGTACTTC
TRBV2	-	TRBD2	TRBJ2-5	CASSVTGGRETQYF	TGTGCCAGCAGTGTAACGGGGGGGCGGGAGACCCAGTACTTC
TRBV28	-	TRBD1	TRBJ2-5	CASSPGTGQETQYF	TGTGCCAGCAGTCCCGGGACAGGCCAAGAGACCCAGTACTTC
TRBV11-2	-	TRBD1	TRBJ2-3	CASSFSPGQGTDTQYF	TGTGCCAGCAGCTTCAGCCCGGGACAGGGCACAGATACGCAGTATTTT
TRBV5-1	-	-	TRBJ1-1	CASSQGQMNTEAFF	TGCGCCAGCAGCCAAGGACAGATGAACACTGAAGCTTTCTTT
TRBV4-1	-	-	TRBJ2-1	CASSQESGLYRDEQFF	TGCGCCAGCAGCCAAGAATCCGGCCTTTACCGGGATGAGCAGTTCTTC
TRBV5-1	once	TRBD1	TRBJ1-5	CASSLQGASNQPQHF	TGCGCCAGCAGCTTGCAGGGGGCGAGCAATCAGCCCCAGCATTTT
TRBV12-5	-	TRBD1	TRBJ1-3	CASAGGSEVNTIYF	TGTGCTAGTGCAGGGGGTTCAGAGGTTAACACCATATATTTT
TRBV5-1	-	TRBD2	TRBJ2-5	CASSLGLGLGGLIETQYF	TGCGCCAGCAGCTTGGGGCTGGGACTAGGAGGGTTGATAGAGACCCAGTACTTC
TRBV6-6	-	-	TRBJ2-7	CASSYSQQSEQYF	TGTGCCAGCAGTTACTCCCAACAGAGCGAGCAGTACTTC
TRBV5-1	-	TRBD2	TRBJ2-5	CASSPVAGGPQETQYF	TGCGCCAGCAGCCCTGTAGCGGGAGGGCCCCAAGAGACCCAGTACTTC
TRBV30	-	-	TRBJ1-3	CAWSVRGGVSGNTIYF	TGTGCCTGGAGTGTACGAGGGGGGGTCTCTGGAAACACCATATATTTT
TRBV4-1	-	TRBD1	TRBJ2-5	CASSPRQGVVETQYF	TGCGCCAGCAGCCCCCGACAGGGGGTCGTGGAGACCCAGTACTTC
TRBV7-8	-	-	TRBJ1-1	CASSSSDRNTEAFF	TGTGCCAGCAGCTCATCTGACAGGAACACTGAAGCTTTCTTT
TRBV5-6	-	-	TRBJ2-1	CASSLEARPPYNEQFF	TGTGCCAGCAGCTTGGAGGCGAGGCCTCCTTACAATGAGCAGTTCTTC
TRBV5-4	-	-	TRBJ1-2	CASSPRQANYGYTF	TGTGCCAGCAGCCCGAGACAGGCGAACTATGGCTACACCTTC
TRBV7-9	-	TRBD1	TRBJ1-2	CASSVQGKWGGYTF	TGTGCCAGCAGCGTACAGGGGAAGTGGGGTGGCTACACCTTC
TRBV5-6	-	-	TRBJ2-3	CASSWAGRSTDTQYF	TGTGCCAGCAGCTGGGCGGGTAGGAGCACAGATACGCAGTATTTT
TRBV5-5	-	TRBD2	TRBJ2-3	CASSLMAAGADTQYF	TGTGCCAGCAGCTTGATGGCAGCGGGAGCAGATACGCAGTATTTT
TRBV2	-	-	TRBJ2-7	CASSEQPMGHGEQYF	TGTGCCAGCAGTGAACAGCCTATGGGCCACGGCGAGCAGTACTTC
TRBV4-1	few	TRBD2	TRBJ2-4	CASSLTWSGENIQYF	TGCGCCAGCAGCTTAACCTGGAGCGGGGAAAACATTCAGTACTTC
TRBV2	-	-	TRBJ1-1	CASAPQGIGTEAFF	TGTGCCAGCGCGCCTCAGGGGATCGGGACTGAAGCTTTCTTT
TRBV4-1	-	TRBD2	TRBJ2-7	CASSQGLPSYEQYF	TGCGCCAGCAGCCAGGGACTACCCTCCTACGAGCAGTACTTC
TRBV5-1	-	TRBD2	TRBJ2-5	CASSSSPGGDGETQYF	TGCGCCAGCAGCTCGTCCCCGGGAGGGGATGGGGAGACCCAGTACTTC
TRBV5-1	-	TRBD1	TRBJ2-6	CASSPQGAWANVLTF	TGCGCCAGCAGCCCCCAGGGGGCCTGGGCCAACGTCCTGACTTTC
TRBV7-9	-	-	TRBJ2-5	CASSLAQGETQYF	TGTGCCAGCAGCTTAGCACAGGGTGAGACCCAGTACTTC
TRBV29-1	-	TRBD2	TRBJ2-2	CSVGSSGRAGELFF	TGCAGCGTGGGAAGCTCCGGGAGGGCCGGGGAGCTGTTTTTT
TRBV23-1	-	-	TRBJ2-4	CASSQSKDSGIQYF	TGCGCCAGCAGTCAATCCAAGGACTCCGGGATCCAGTACTTC
TRBV25-1	-	-	TRBJ1-1	CASSPPGATEAFF	TGTGCCAGCAGCCCCCCAGGGGCCACTGAAGCTTTCTTT
TRBV19	-	-	TRBJ2-6	CASSIVGANVLTF	TGTGCCAGTAGTATAGTAGGGGCCAACGTCCTGACTTTC
TRBV28	-	-	TRBJ2-5	CASEGWNF	TGTGCCAGTGAGGGTTGGAACTTC
TRBV9	many	TRBD2	TRBJ2-3	CASSQGLAVGDTQYF	TGTGCCAGCAGCCAGGGACTAGCGGTGGGGGATACGCAGTATTTT
TRBV27	-	TRBD2	TRBJ2-4	CASSSGLAGRIAKNIQYF	TGTGCCAGCAGTTCTGGACTAGCGGGACGTATAGCCAAAAACATTCAGTACTTC
TRBV10-3	-	-	TRBJ2-5	CAISDPAAGEETQYF	TGTGCCATCAGTGACCCCGCGGCAGGGGAAGAGACCCAGTACTTC
TRBV29-1	-	-	TRBJ2-7	CSFTTEGMEYEQYF	TGCAGCTTCACAACAGAGGGCATGGAGTACGAGCAGTACTTC
TRBV27	-	-	TRBJ1-1	CASSLWGGNTEAFF	TGTGCCAGCAGTTTATGGGGGGGGAACACTGAAGCTTTCTTT
TRBV7-2	-	TRBD1	TRBJ2-7	CASSRDRAYEQYF	TGTGCCAGCAGCAGGGACAGGGCCTACGAGCAGTACTTC
TRBV6-1	-	TRBD1	TRBJ2-7	CATVLTGAGSYEQYF	TGTGCCACCGTACTAACAGGGGCGGGTTCCTACGAGCAGTACTTC
TRBV5-4	-	-	TRBJ2-1	CASSPRKGIMNEQFF	TGTGCCAGCAGTCCAAGGAAGGGGATAATGAATGAGCAGTTCTTC
TRBV6-1	-	-	TRBJ2-7	CASSAGGRRNYEQYF	TGTGCCAGCAGCGCCGGGGGGCGGAGAAACTACGAGCAGTACTTC
TRBV2	once	-	TRBJ2-7	CASTPRLGVSYEQYF	TGTGCCAGCACCCCACGCCTCGGGGTCTCCTACGAGCAGTACTTC